This TCR beta chain came from a study of cytomegalovirus exposure and HLA in healthy donors. Study-wide findings and caveats: Cytomegalovirus association was assigned to approximately 160 TCR beta chains. HLA alleles were associated with 17,000 or so TCR beta sequences in a later analysis at 0.05 false discovery rate. In a later analysis, a missense DCLRE1C variant was linked to TCR beta V- and J-gene trimming.

About this clone: Its target is not known.

This CDR3 is built from 15 residues. Trimming removed 7 bases at V and 4 bases at J, with 19 bases between. Per germline, CDR1 SGHVS and CDR2 FQNEAQ. Primers: 60 Vbeta forward and 13 Jbeta reverse. Sequencing used immunoSEQ multiplex PCR; TCRdb keeps in-frame clones, though not all of them. The sample shows some 110,000 clones, around 65% of them seen only once. The material sequenced was PBMCs. The clonotype comes from a man aged 18-30 years in good health and CMV-seronegative. The chain is built from TRBV7-8 and TRBJ2-5, with D possibly matching TRBD2 (7 bases). CDR3 in amino acids: CASKPRGALRETQYF. CDR3 sequence (DNA): TGTGCCAGCAAACCACGGGGGGCCCTCAGAGAGACCCAGTACTTC.